A single sample gave rise to the 31 T cell receptor beta chains below, sequenced in a study of CD8+CD57+ T cells in acquired aplastic anemia (dated by TCRdb to 2016 to 2019). Reads for this sample came from an Illumina HiSeq 2000. Profiling of TCR beta VDJ combinations and CDR3 sequences used genomic DNA as the template. TCRdb reanalyzed the raw reads on its own, using fastp at Q25 for trimming and MiXCR for clone calling, and kept in-frame beta chains. Under each unique CDR3 protein, matching rows form one entry showing the most common genes and DNA. This sample has a few hundred thousand distinct CDR3 sequences in its table, and less than 60% of those were observed once. About 20% of the sample lies in the top ten. Patients chosen for sequencing had shown expansion of CD8+CD57+ cells by flow cytometry. Sequencing was done on a sample of sorted CD4+, CD8+, or CD8+CD57+ T cells (not recorded which) from PBMCs. Receptor source: a human donor with aplastic anemia.

The sample holds one count of this clonotype. This sequence may be a read error, since a much larger clone differs from it by one base. The rearrangement joins TRBV2 to TRBJ2-2; a possible D gene is TRBD2 (6 bases). Germline lookup yields CDR1 SNHLY and CDR2 FYNNEI. CDR3 size: 16 residues. The DNA of the CDR3 is TGTGCCAGCAGTGAAGGCGGGACTGAGAACACCGGGGAGCTGTCTTTT. It codes for CASSEGGTENTGELSF.

This clonotype was seen only a few times. The chain is built from TRBV19 and TRBJ2-7; 8 bases match TRBD1. This CDR3 has 15 residues. CDR1 is LNHDA and CDR2 is SQIVND in the germline V gene (reference sequence). V shed 6 bases and J 7 bases; nucleotides not matched to a gene: 14. The CDR3 DNA is TGTGCCAGTAGCGTAGGGACAGGTCCGCGCGATGAGCAGTACTTC. As protein: CASSVGTGPRDEQYF.

V gene TRBV19 combines with J gene TRBJ2-1; 9 bases agree with TRBD2. This CDR3 spans 14 amino acids. V shed 5 bases and J 5 bases; nucleotides not matched to a gene: 4. CDR1 and CDR2 from the germline V gene are LNHDA and SQIVND (reference sequence). The CDR3 region has the DNA TGTGCCAGTAGTTCAGCGGGGGGCGACAATGAGCAGTTCTTC. Encoded protein: CASSSAGGDNEQFF.

The table lists this clonotype with a count of one. V and J are TRBV9 and TRBJ2-7; D remains unclear. V lost 4 bases and J 3 bases, leaving 11 bases between the germline ends. The CDR3 covers 13 residues. CDR1 and CDR2 (germline): SGDLS, YYNGEE. CDR3 in DNA: TGTGCCAGCAGCCCCGTACCAGACTACGAGCAGTACTTC. Translating it yields CASSPVPDYEQYF.

The genes are TRBV15 and TRBJ1-6, with a tentative D call TRBD1 (6 bases). This CDR3 comprises 14 residues. The germline V and J ends were trimmed by 6 bases and 1 base, with 7 bases remaining between them. The germline gives CDR1 LNHNV, CDR2 YYDKDF (reference sequence). This chain's CDR3 is CATSGQSYNSPLHF. DNA for the CDR3: TGTGCCACCAGTGGACAGTCCTATAATTCACCCCTCCACTTT.

This clonotype came up once. The CDR3: CASRMKAGGWGDTQYF. The CDR3 nucleotides read TGTGCCAGCAGGATGAAAGCGGGGGGTTGGGGAGATACGCAGTATTTT. The chain has TRBV6-1 and TRBJ2-3, with TRBD2 identical over 9 bases. CDR3 length equals 16 residues. CDR1 is MNHNS, CDR2 SASEGT, per germline. Trimming removed 6 bases from V and 5 bases from J; junction bases left unmatched: 12.

In this sample, this clonotype turned up a few times. The rearrangement links TRBV28 to TRBJ1-5; no firm D call. The CDR3 length is 12 residues. From germline, CDR1 is MDHEN and CDR2 SYDVKM. The germline V and J ends were trimmed by 3 bases and 5 bases, with 5 bases remaining between them. The CDR3 sequence is CASSLGYQPQHF. The CDR3 nucleotides are TGTGCCAGCAGTTTGGGCTATCAGCCCCAGCATTTT.

This clonotype was seen more than once but under ten times. The V call is TRBV19, the J call TRBJ2-3; a weak D match, TRBD2 (5 bases). Germline lookup yields CDR1 LNHDA and CDR2 SQIVND (reference sequence). The CDR3 runs to 12 residues. V was clipped by 10 bases and J by 11 bases, with 19 bases between them. CDR3 in amino acids: CATRTSYNEQYF. CDR3 sequence (DNA): TGTGCCACCCGGACTTCTTACAATGAGCAGTATTTT.

This chain connects TRBV29-1 to TRBJ2-1; D is unresolved. V shed 6 bases and J shed 8 bases, with 11 bases lying between them. CDR3 length: 11 residues. From germline, CDR1 is SQVTM and CDR2 ANQGSEA. CDR3 amino acids: CSVTDMDEQFF. The DNA of the CDR3 is TGCAGCGTCACCGACATGGATGAGCAGTTCTTC.

This clonotype was observed many times. The chain recombines TRBV20-1 with TRBJ2-7, with TRBD1 matching over 9 bases. Germline V gene lookup returns CDR1 DFQATT and CDR2 SNEGSKA (reference sequence). Trimming cost V 6 bases and J 2 bases; bases outside gene matches: 5. There are 13 residues in the CDR3. The DNA of the CDR3 is TGCAGTGCAAACCGGGACAGGGCCTACGAGCAGTACTTC. As protein: CSANRDRAYEQYF.

In DNA, the CDR3 is TGTGCCAGCACCCATCATAGGGGCCGCTCGAACTATGGCTACACCTTC. Encoded protein: CASTHHRGRSNYGYTF. The chain has TRBV12-3 or TRBV12-4 and TRBJ1-2; maybe TRBD1 (5 bases). The CDR3 runs 16 residues. The ends were cut back, 7 bases at V and 2 bases at J, with 20 bases in the middle.

With respect to this clonotype: Here the CDR3 omits its conserved ending phenylalanine or tryptophan, so a read error is the likely source. No DNA is shown, since the ends of the CDR3 on it are uncertain; the CDR3 is the one TCRdb lists. This sequence joins TRBV24-1 and TRBJ1-6; the D call TRBD1 from the table was never checked on the DNA. Including both end residues, the CDR3 is 9 amino acids long. Germline V gene lookup returns CDR1 KGHDR and CDR2 SFDVKD. This chain's CDR3 is CATVSHRGI.

This clonotype occurred once. The rearrangement joins TRBV7-2 to TRBJ2-5; 7 nucleotides agree with TRBD2. CDR3 length equals 14 residues. The J segment lost 5 bases and the V segment lost 5 bases, leaving 8 bases of the junction unmatched. CDR1 and CDR2 from the germline V gene are SGHTA and FQGNSA. This CDR3 is CASSPMTSRETQYF. In DNA form, the CDR3 reads TGTGCCAGCAGCCCCATGACTAGCAGGGAGACCCAGTACTTC.

This rearrangement joins TRBV2 to TRBJ1-6, with TRBD1 matching over 7 bases. J gave up 4 bases and V 2 bases, and 2 bases lay outside the gene matches. The CDR3 contains 15 residues. CDR1 SNHLY and CDR2 FYNNEI come from the germline V gene. The CDR3 region is CASSEQTGYNSPLHF. The CDR3 DNA reads as TGTGCCAGCAGTGAACAGACAGGGTATAATTCACCCCTCCACTTT.

This clonotype was counted at least ten times. V and J are TRBV2 and TRBJ1-5, with D possibly matching TRBD1 (5 bases). V lost 7 bases, J lost 2 bases, and 12 bases lay in between. The CDR3 has 14 amino acids. Looked up from germline, CDR1 is SNHLY and CDR2 is FYNNEI. The CDR3 loop reads CASNGARGNQPQHF. CDR3 DNA: TGTGCCAGCAACGGGGCGAGAGGCAATCAGCCCCAGCATTTT.

For this clonotype: This could be a read error, since a much larger clone is one nucleotide away. This chain uses TRBV11-2 with TRBJ1-2, with D possibly being TRBD1 (6 bases). This CDR3 comprises 18 residues. In germline, CDR1 is SGHAT, CDR2 FQNNGV. The ends were cut back, 0 bases at V and 3 bases at J, with 20 bases in the middle. The CDR3, as DNA: TGTGCCAGCAGCTTAGAGAGGCAGGGGAGGGTATCCTACTATGGCTACACCTTC. Its translation: CASSLERQGRVSYYGYTF. Combining the CDR3 with reference TRBV11-2 and TRBJ1-2 gives the whole variable domain EAGVAQSPRYKIIEKRQSVAFWCNPISGHATLYWYQQILGQGPKLLIQFQNNGVVDDSQLPKDRFSAERLKGVDSTLKIQPAKLEDSAVYLCASSLERQGRVSYYGYTFGSGTRLTVV.

The genes are TRBV9 and TRBJ1-6, with D unresolved. V was shortened by 0 bases and J by 9 bases, with 16 bases between the two germline ends. This CDR3 is built from 16 residues. Germline-derived CDR1 and CDR2 are SGDLS and YYNGEE. The CDR3 sequence: CASSVAPLGSGSPLHF. As DNA, the CDR3 is TGTGCCAGCAGCGTAGCTCCCCTGGGGTCGGGTTCACCCCTCCACTTT. The whole variable domain, filled in from reference TRBV9 and TRBJ1-6, reads DSGVTQTPKHLITATGQRVTLRCSPRSGDLSVYWYQQSLDQGLQFLIQYYNGEERAKGNILERFSAQQFPDLHSELNLSSLELGDSALYFCASSVAPLGSGSPLHFGNGTRLTVT.

Many counts were recorded for this clonotype. The V and J genes are TRBV11-2 and TRBJ1-2; D is perhaps TRBD1 (5 bases). Germline V CDR1 and CDR2: SGHAT, FQNNGV. Trimming shortened V by 5 bases and J by 0 bases, and 10 bases separated the two germline ends. This CDR3 spans 14 amino acids. The CDR3 DNA reads TGTGCCAGCAGCCCGGGACTCTCTAACTATGGCTACACCTTC. Amino acids: CASSPGLSNYGYTF.

This clonotype was seen a single time. The chain joins TRBV20-1 to TRBJ2-1; D remains unclear. V was cut by 3 bases and J by 2 bases, with 11 bases left in between. The CDR3 extends over 14 amino acids. Germline CDR1 reads DFQATT; CDR2 reads SNEGSKA (reference sequence). The CDR3 bases are TGCAGTGCTAGTTGGGCCCCGGCCTACAATGAGCAGTTCTTC. Amino acid sequence: CSASWAPAYNEQFF.

Turning to this clonotype: Possible read error: a much larger clone is one base away. The rearrangement links TRBV6-2 or TRBV6-3 to TRBJ2-7; D remains unclear. CDR3 length equals 12 residues. The germline CDR1 and CDR2 sequences are MNHEY and SVGEGT. Trimming took off 2 bases at V and 6 bases at J, with 8 bases between the two ends. The CDR3 DNA follows: TGTGCCAGCAGTTACAGGCGCTTCGAGCAGTACTTC. This sequence encodes CASSYRRFEQYF.

This clonotype came up many times. The chain joins TRBV10-3 to TRBJ1-2; 10 positions match TRBD1. CDR3 length: 16 residues. V lost 0 bases, J lost 7 bases, and 8 bases stayed unmatched. Per the germline V gene, CDR1 is ENHRY and CDR2 is SYGVKD. CDR3 sequence: CAISESPGQGSGGYTF. CDR3 in DNA: TGTGCCATCAGTGAGTCCCCGGGACAGGGGTCCGGTGGCTACACCTTC.

This clonotype was counted ten times or more. The rearrangement joins TRBV19 to TRBJ1-1; 10 nucleotides agree with TRBD1. The CDR3 loop spans 13 amino acids. The J segment lost 11 bases and the V segment lost 5 bases, leaving 8 bases of the junction unmatched. Germline V CDR1 and CDR2: LNHDA, SQIVND (reference sequence). CDR3 loop: CASSLRDRGFAFF. The CDR3 DNA is TGTGCCAGTAGTCTTCGGGACAGGGGATTCGCTTTCTTT.

The V gene is TRBV10-1, the J gene TRBJ2-3, with D unclear. The V and J ends lost 2 bases and 8 bases respectively, with 14 bases between them. The CDR3 totals 14 residues. CDR1 and CDR2 from the germline V gene are WNHNN and SYGVQD (reference sequence). The CDR3 sequence is CASSEPRLVGTQYF. The DNA for the CDR3 is TGCGCCAGCAGTGAGCCGCGACTCGTTGGTACGCAGTATTTT.

This chain uses TRBV7-9 with TRBJ1-6; D uncertain. CDR1 is SEHNR, CDR2 FQNEAQ, per germline (reference sequence). The CDR3 has 15 amino acids. V lost 1 base to trimming and J lost 6 bases, with 10 bases between them. The CDR3, as DNA: TGTGCCAGCAGCTTAGGGAGGTCAGCTAATTCACCCCTCCACTTT. Its protein product is CASSLGRSANSPLHF.

This clonotype showed up many times. The chain is built from TRBV7-6 and TRBJ2-7; possible D gene TRBD2, 7 bases. Trimming stripped 0 bases from V and 7 bases from J, with 25 bases between. This CDR3 contains 18 residues. Per germline, CDR1 SGHVS and CDR2 FNYEAQ. CDR3 sequence reads: CASSLANLAGVRGREQYF. Here the CDR3 DNA reads TGTGCCAGCAGCTTAGCGAATCTCGCGGGAGTCAGGGGAAGGGAGCAGTACTTC.

In its sample, this clonotype was seen many times. The chain links TRBV19 to TRBJ2-7; 10 positions agree with TRBD1. Per germline, CDR1 LNHDA and CDR2 SQIVND (reference sequence). The length of the CDR3 is 14 residues. The junction had 4 bases not matched to a gene; V was cut back by 5 bases and J by 3 bases. CDR3 sequence reads: CASSSGTGVYEQYF. CDR3 in DNA: TGTGCCAGTAGTTCCGGGACAGGGGTCTACGAGCAGTACTTC. The variable domain in full, with the rest retrieved from reference TRBV19 and TRBJ2-7, is DGGITQSPKYLFRKEGQNVTLSCEQNLNHDAMYWYRQDPGQGLRLIYYSQIVNDFQKGDIAEGYSVSREKKESFPLTVTSAQKNPTAFYLCASSSGTGVYEQYFGPGTRLTVT.

This clonotype appeared many times. This chain uses TRBV5-1 with TRBJ1-2, with D possibly being TRBD1 (5 bases). Germline V gives CDR1 SGHRS, CDR2 YFSETQ. Trimming removed 0 bases from V and 4 bases from J, with 16 bases in between. CDR3 length: 16 residues. The DNA for the CDR3 is TGCGCCAGCAGCTTGGGCACTAACAGGTTGGGCTATGGCTACACCTTC. Translating gives CASSLGTNRLGYGYTF.

This clonotype has at least ten counts. The gene calls are TRBV7-9 and TRBJ1-2; possibly TRBD1 for D (5 bases). Germline CDR1 is SEHNR and CDR2 is FQNEAQ (reference sequence). This CDR3 has 14 amino acids. V was shortened by 1 base and J by 4 bases, with 10 bases between the two germline ends. The CDR3 sequence is CASSLGQMGYGYTF. The CDR3 coding sequence is TGTGCCAGCAGCTTAGGACAGATGGGCTATGGCTACACCTTC.

The count of this clonotype is one. V is TRBV11-2 and J is TRBJ2-7; no definite D call. The length of the CDR3 is 16 residues. The germline CDR1 and CDR2 sequences are SGHAT and FQNNGV. Trimming left V 5 bases short and J 3 bases short, with 20 bases between. In DNA form, the CDR3 reads TGTGCCAGCAGCCTCGGATCCGTTGGCAGTTTCTACGAGCAGTACTTC. This sequence encodes CASSLGSVGSFYEQYF.

This clonotype was recorded many times. V gene TRBV25-1 combines with J gene TRBJ1-1; D remains unclear. The CDR3 consists of 15 residues. Trimming removed 4 bases from V and 0 bases from J, with 12 bases in between. Germline CDR1 reads MGHDK; CDR2 reads SYGVNS. CDR3 region: CASSGNTLVNTEAFF. The CDR3 DNA reads as TGTGCCAGCAGTGGAAACACACTAGTGAACACTGAAGCTTTCTTT. Drawing the rest from reference TRBV25-1 and TRBJ1-1, the complete variable domain is EADIYQTPRYLVIGTGKKITLECSQTMGHDKMYWYQQDPGMELHLIHYSYGVNSTEKGDLSSESTVSRIRTEHFPLTLESARPSHTSQYLCASSGNTLVNTEAFFGQGTRLTVV.

The chain recombines TRBV20-1 with TRBJ2-1; possibly TRBD1 or TRBD2 for D (5 bases each). Trimming left V 7 bases short and J 8 bases short, with 21 bases between. Germline-derived CDR1 and CDR2 are DFQATT and SNEGSKA (reference sequence). The CDR3 runs 14 residues. The CDR3 bases are TGCAGTGACTCGAGTGGGGGTCGAGACGATGAGCAGTTCTTC. Translated: CSDSSGGRDDEQFF.